The clone carrying this T cell receptor (beta chain) was seen only a few times. As yet, its antigen is unknown. The data were obtained in a study of T-cell memory formation after mild COVID-19. TCRdb itself ran the 5' RACE reads through MiXCR, one entry per CDR3 protein. The sample shows fewer than 200,000 distinct CDR3 sequences, under 15% of them seen only once. The CDR3 is 12 residues long. V shed 6 bases and J shed 4 bases, with 9 bases lying between them. CDR1 SGHTA and CDR2 FQGNSA come from the germline V gene. Broader study findings: Day 15 to 85 contractors were CD4/CD8 balanced; later expanders leaned CD4+.

Input material: PBMCs or a T cell subset sorted from them (not recorded which). The sequence derives from a man aged 18 to 30 who had mild COVID-19 (a few samples of this study predate the infection). Cell type and time point are not known. The chain is built from TRBV7-2 and TRBJ1-1; D is perhaps TRBD1 (5 bases). The CDR3, as DNA: TGTGCCAGCAGGGGACGGGGCACTGAAGCTTTCTTT. Translation gives CASRGRGTEAFF.